The sequence of this T cell receptor (beta chain) was determined in a study of T cells in Graves' hyperthyroidism and ophthalmopathy. This clonotype was observed at least ten times. Diagnoses rested on clinical symptoms, serum thyroxine and TRAb, thyroid ultrasound and orbital computed tomography. The germline CDR1 and CDR2 sequences are SGHRS and YFSETQ. With 1 base removed from V and 6 bases from J, the gap between germline ends came to 10 bases. The length of the CDR3 is 13 residues. The TCR beta CDR3 regions underwent amplification using RNA transcripts as the source. HTBI primers were employed in a first-round RT-PCR of the TCR CDR3. One entry per CDR3 protein, called by TCRdb with MiXCR from the multiplex PCR reads. The repertoire has about 640,000 distinct CDR3 sequences, 40% to 55% of them found once; the top ten carry under 8%.

The source material was peripheral blood or thyroid tissue (not recorded which). The chain couples TRBV5-1 to TRBJ1-2, with D tentatively TRBD1 (5 bases). The TCR sequence derives from an adult man with Graves' disease, either hyperthyroidism or ophthalmopathy (not recorded which). CDR3 sequence: CASSLPGWDGYTF. The CDR3 nucleotides read TGCGCCAGCAGCTTGCCAGGGTGGGATGGCTACACCTTC.